Listed below are T cell receptor beta chains from one sample, sequenced in a study of blood T cell repertoires in COVID-19. Sequencing was performed with immunoSEQ multiplex PCR; in TCRdb, only in-frame clones are kept and a portion is missing. The sample consists of 100,000 or so clones, roughly 72% of them appearing once. The specimen sequenced was peripheral blood. The receptors stem from an older man with acute or convalescent COVID-19. The CDR3 runs from the conserved cysteine through the conserved F or W. D genes are given only for firm matches. Only some rows state a clone size, as once, few, many or a class for expanded clones.

cdr3_length: 14
d_call: NA
j_call: TRBJ1-5
clone_size: NA
v_call: TRBV19
cdr3_aa: CASSIGIPNQPQHF
cdr3_nt: TGTGCCAGTAGTATCGGGATCCCTAATCAGCCCCAGCATTTT

cdr3_length: 15
d_call: TRBD2
j_call: TRBJ2-3
clone_size: NA
v_call: TRBV4-3
cdr3_aa: CASSQENREGDTQYF
cdr3_nt: TGCGCCAGCAGCCAAGAGAACCGGGAGGGAGATACGCAGTATTTT

cdr3_length: 11
d_call: NA
j_call: TRBJ2-7
clone_size: NA
v_call: TRBV27
cdr3_aa: CASRALHEQYF
cdr3_nt: TGTGCCAGCAGAGCTCTGCACGAGCAGTACTTC

cdr3_length: 17
d_call: TRBD1
j_call: TRBJ2-3
clone_size: many
v_call: TRBV29-1
cdr3_aa: CSVQIGLGGAVRDTQYF
cdr3_nt: TGCAGCGTTCAAATCGGGCTAGGGGGCGCGGTAAGGGATACGCAGTATTTT

cdr3_length: 13
d_call: NA
j_call: TRBJ1-1
clone_size: few
v_call: TRBV19
cdr3_aa: CASDKGGTTEAFF
cdr3_nt: TGTGCCAGTGACAAAGGGGGAACCACTGAAGCTTTCTTT

cdr3_length: 16
d_call: NA
j_call: TRBJ2-5
clone_size: NA
v_call: TRBV9
cdr3_aa: CASSVGAISGQETQYF
cdr3_nt: TGTGCCAGCAGCGTAGGAGCGATCAGCGGTCAAGAGACCCAGTACTTC

cdr3_length: 13
d_call: TRBD2
j_call: TRBJ2-1
clone_size: NA
v_call: TRBV2
cdr3_aa: CASTERESGEQFF
cdr3_nt: TGTGCCAGCACAGAGCGGGAGTCGGGTGAGCAGTTCTTC

cdr3_length: 15
d_call: TRBD2
j_call: TRBJ2-1
clone_size: few
v_call: TRBV19
cdr3_aa: CATRFGTSGYNEQFF
cdr3_nt: TGTGCCACCCGCTTCGGGACTAGCGGTTACAATGAGCAGTTCTTC

cdr3_length: 14
d_call: TRBD1
j_call: TRBJ2-2
clone_size: NA
v_call: TRBV3-1/TRBV3-2
cdr3_aa: CASSQDRGIGELFF
cdr3_nt: TGTGCCAGCAGCCAGGACAGGGGAATCGGGGAGCTGTTTTTT

cdr3_length: 16
d_call: TRBD2
j_call: TRBJ2-5
clone_size: few
v_call: TRBV7-2
cdr3_aa: CASSLSVHGGKETQYF
cdr3_nt: TGTGCCAGCAGCTTATCAGTACACGGGGGGAAAGAGACCCAGTACTTC

cdr3_length: 11
d_call: NA
j_call: TRBJ2-7
clone_size: NA
v_call: TRBV24-1
cdr3_aa: CATSQGTEQYF
cdr3_nt: TGTGCCACCAGTCAGGGGACAGAGCAGTACTTC

cdr3_length: 12
d_call: TRBD2
j_call: TRBJ2-3
clone_size: NA
v_call: TRBV5-5
cdr3_aa: CASAYSGSGQYF
cdr3_nt: TGTGCCAGCGCCTATAGCGGGAGCGGGCAGTATTTT

cdr3_length: 14
d_call: NA
j_call: TRBJ1-3
clone_size: few
v_call: TRBV10-3
cdr3_aa: CAIRGEGNGNTIYF
cdr3_nt: TGTGCCATTCGCGGGGAGGGGAACGGAAACACCATATATTTT

cdr3_length: 13
d_call: TRBD2
j_call: TRBJ2-3
clone_size: NA
v_call: TRBV2
cdr3_aa: CASIGGELDTQYF
cdr3_nt: TGTGCCAGCATTGGGGGGGAGCTAGATACGCAGTATTTT

cdr3_length: 16
d_call: TRBD1
j_call: TRBJ2-4
clone_size: NA
v_call: TRBV5-1
cdr3_aa: CASSIGTGLAKNIQYF
cdr3_nt: TGCGCCAGCAGCATAGGGACAGGGCTAGCCAAAAACATTCAGTACTTC

cdr3_length: 16
d_call: TRBD2
j_call: TRBJ2-2
clone_size: few
v_call: TRBV9
cdr3_aa: CASSDEAGEYTGELFF
cdr3_nt: TGTGCCAGCAGCGACGAAGCGGGAGAGTACACCGGGGAGCTGTTTTTT

cdr3_length: 15
d_call: TRBD2
j_call: TRBJ2-7
clone_size: few
v_call: TRBV6-5
cdr3_aa: CASSYLAGGSYEQYF
cdr3_nt: TGTGCCAGCAGTTATCTAGCGGGAGGCTCCTACGAGCAGTACTTC

cdr3_length: 15
d_call: TRBD2
j_call: TRBJ2-1
clone_size: many
v_call: TRBV7-8
cdr3_aa: CASSFETSGNAEQFF
cdr3_nt: TGTGCCAGCAGCTTTGAGACTAGCGGGAACGCTGAGCAGTTCTTC

cdr3_length: 14
d_call: NA
j_call: TRBJ1-2
clone_size: once
v_call: TRBV19
cdr3_aa: CASSIIITGQGYTF
cdr3_nt: TGTGCCAGTAGTATTATCATAACAGGGCAGGGCTACACCTTC

cdr3_length: 14
d_call: TRBD1
j_call: TRBJ2-7
clone_size: NA
v_call: TRBV6-5
cdr3_aa: CASSRQGFTYEQYF
cdr3_nt: TGTGCCAGCAGTCGACAGGGATTTACCTACGAGCAGTACTTC

cdr3_length: 15
d_call: NA
j_call: TRBJ1-3
clone_size: few
v_call: TRBV23-1
cdr3_aa: CASSQFWGRGNTIYF
cdr3_nt: TGCGCCAGCAGTCAATTTTGGGGGCGAGGAAACACCATATATTTT

cdr3_length: 14
d_call: TRBD1
j_call: TRBJ2-7
clone_size: NA
v_call: TRBV27
cdr3_aa: CASRTQGARHEQYF
cdr3_nt: TGTGCCAGCAGGACACAGGGGGCGCGACACGAGCAGTACTTC

cdr3_length: 15
d_call: TRBD2
j_call: TRBJ2-3
clone_size: few
v_call: TRBV6-5
cdr3_aa: CASSNLAGNTDTQYF
cdr3_nt: TGTGCCAGCAGTAACCTAGCGGGGAACACAGATACGCAGTATTTT